Shown below are 4 T cell receptor beta chains from a single sample sequenced in a study. From the 5' RACE reads, TCRdb called clonotypes with MiXCR, one entry per CDR3 protein. The table lists 9,500 to 12,000 distinct CDR3 sequences, roughly half of them singletons. The source material was tumor-infiltrating naive CD4+ T cells sorted from the breast tumor. Subset of the sample: naive CD4+ T cells, CD4+CD45RA+CD25-. The receptors were gathered from a female donor with breast cancer.

This chain uses TRBV4-1 with TRBJ1-2; TRBD1 aligns across 7 bases. The germline CDR1 and CDR2 sequences are MGHRA and YSYEKL. Germline trimming cut 1 base from V and 7 bases from J; bases unmatched to any gene: 6. The CDR3 runs to 14 residues. CDR3 region: CASSQGLAGGGYTF. DNA of the CDR3: TGCGCCAGCAGCCAAGGACTCGCAGGGGGTGGCTACACCTTC.

V is TRBV7-9 and J is TRBJ2-3, with 7 bases identical to TRBD2. The V segment lost 5 bases and the J segment 3 bases; nucleotides outside the gene matches: 8. Germline lookup yields CDR1 SEHNR and CDR2 FQNEAQ (reference sequence). This CDR3 spans 15 amino acids. The CDR3 DNA sequence: TGTGCCAGCAGCATGGGACTACCCGAGACAGATACGCAGTATTTT. Translation gives CASSMGLPETDTQYF.

Points on this clonotype: This may be a read error: a much more frequent sequence differs by one nucleotide. This chain joins TRBV20-1 and TRBJ2-7; D unresolved. Germline CDR1 and CDR2: DFQATT and SNEGSKA (reference sequence). The CDR3 has 14 residues. The V end was cut by 3 bases, the J end by 2 bases, with 14 bases between. Here the CDR3 reads CSARFFPRAYEQYF. CDR3 bases: TGCAGTGCTAGGTTCTTCCCGAGAGCCTACGAGCAGTACTTC.

V and J are TRBV7-6 and TRBJ2-5, with a weak D call TRBD2 (7 bases). This CDR3 comprises 15 residues. Trimming took off 5 bases at V and 4 bases at J, with 17 bases between the two ends. Per germline, CDR1 SGHVS and CDR2 FNYEAQ. CDR3 sequence (DNA): TGTGCCAGCAGCCCCTGGGGGGGCGGAGGAGAGACCCAGTACTTC. Protein product: CASSPWGGGGETQYF.